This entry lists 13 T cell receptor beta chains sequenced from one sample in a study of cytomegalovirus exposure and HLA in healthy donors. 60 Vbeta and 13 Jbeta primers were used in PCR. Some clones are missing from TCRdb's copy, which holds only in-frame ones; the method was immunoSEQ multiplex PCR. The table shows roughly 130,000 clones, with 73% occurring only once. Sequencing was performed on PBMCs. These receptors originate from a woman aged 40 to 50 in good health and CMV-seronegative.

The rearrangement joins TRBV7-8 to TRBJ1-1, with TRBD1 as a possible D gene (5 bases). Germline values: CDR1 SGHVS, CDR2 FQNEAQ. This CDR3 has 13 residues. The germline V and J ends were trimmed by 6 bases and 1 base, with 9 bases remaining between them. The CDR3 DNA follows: TGTGCCAGCAGTCGGGGGGGGAACACTGAAGCTTTCTTT. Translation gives CASSRGGNTEAFF.

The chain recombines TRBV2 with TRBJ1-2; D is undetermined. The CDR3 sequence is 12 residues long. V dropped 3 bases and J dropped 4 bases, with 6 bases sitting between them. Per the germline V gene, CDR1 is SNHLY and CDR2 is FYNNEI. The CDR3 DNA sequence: TGTGCCAGCAGTGACGGGAGCTATGGCTACACCTTC. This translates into CASSDGSYGYTF.

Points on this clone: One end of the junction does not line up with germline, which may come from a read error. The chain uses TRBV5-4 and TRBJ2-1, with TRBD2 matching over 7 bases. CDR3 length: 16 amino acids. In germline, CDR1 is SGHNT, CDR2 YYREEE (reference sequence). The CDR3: CASSQDWGGAYNEQFF. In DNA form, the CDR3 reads TGCGCCAGCAGCCAAGATTGGGGGGGGGCCTACAATGAGCAGTTCTTC.

CDR3 DNA sequence: TGCGCCAGCAGCCAAGGGCTCACCGGGACAGTGAACCGAGAAGCTTTCTTT. It specifies CASSQGLTGTVNREAFF. The chain combines TRBV4-1 with TRBJ1-1; TRBD1 matches 7 bases. Germline CDR1 MGHRA, CDR2 YSYEKL. The CDR3 spans 17 residues. The J segment lost 8 bases and the V segment lost 1 base, leaving 16 bases of the junction unmatched.

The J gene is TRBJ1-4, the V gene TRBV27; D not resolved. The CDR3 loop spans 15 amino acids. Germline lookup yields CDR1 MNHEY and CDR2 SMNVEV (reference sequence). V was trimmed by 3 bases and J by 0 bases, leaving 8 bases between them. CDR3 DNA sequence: TGTGCCAGCAGTTTGATGGCAGCAACTAATGAAAAACTGTTTTTT. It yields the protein CASSLMAATNEKLFF.

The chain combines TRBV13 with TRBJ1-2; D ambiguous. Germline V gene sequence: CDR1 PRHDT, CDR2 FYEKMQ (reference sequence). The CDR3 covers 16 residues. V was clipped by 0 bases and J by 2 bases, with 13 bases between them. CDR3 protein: CASSLGPQMINYGYTF. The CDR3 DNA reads TGTGCCAGCAGCTTAGGACCCCAGATGATAAACTATGGCTACACCTTC.

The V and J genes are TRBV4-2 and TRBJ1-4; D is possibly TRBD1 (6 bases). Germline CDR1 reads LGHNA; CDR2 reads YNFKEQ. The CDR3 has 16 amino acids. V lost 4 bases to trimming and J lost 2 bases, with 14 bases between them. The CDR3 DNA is TGTGCCAGCAGCCCCGTGGGGGGGGCGACTAATGAAAAACTGTTTTTT. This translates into CASSPVGGATNEKLFF.

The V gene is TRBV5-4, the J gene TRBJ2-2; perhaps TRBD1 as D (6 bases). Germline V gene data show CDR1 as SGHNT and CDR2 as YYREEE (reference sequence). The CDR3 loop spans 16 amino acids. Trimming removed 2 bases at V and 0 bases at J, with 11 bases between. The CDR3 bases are TGTGCCAGCAGCTTTCAGGGGTCCGCGAACACCGGGGAGCTGTTTTTT. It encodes CASSFQGSANTGELFF.

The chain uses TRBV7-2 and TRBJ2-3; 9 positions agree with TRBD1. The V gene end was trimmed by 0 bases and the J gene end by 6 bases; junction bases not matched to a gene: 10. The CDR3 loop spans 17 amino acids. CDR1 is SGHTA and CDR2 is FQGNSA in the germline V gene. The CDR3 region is CASSLAAGTGSPDTQYF. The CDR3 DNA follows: TGTGCCAGCAGCTTAGCGGCCGGGACAGGGTCTCCCGATACGCAGTATTTT.

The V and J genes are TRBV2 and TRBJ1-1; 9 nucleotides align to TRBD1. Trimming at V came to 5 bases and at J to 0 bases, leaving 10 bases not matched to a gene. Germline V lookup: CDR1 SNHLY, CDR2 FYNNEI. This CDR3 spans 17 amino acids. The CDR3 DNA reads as TGTGCCAGCAGTTCTACAGGGGGCGCGTTAATGAACACTGAAGCTTTCTTT. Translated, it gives CASSSTGGALMNTEAFF.

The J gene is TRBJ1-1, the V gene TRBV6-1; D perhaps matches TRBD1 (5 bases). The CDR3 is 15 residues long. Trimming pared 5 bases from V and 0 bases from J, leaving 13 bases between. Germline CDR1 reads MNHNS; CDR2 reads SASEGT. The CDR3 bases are TGTGCCAGCAGTACACGACAGACCATGAACACTGAAGCTTTCTTT. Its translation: CASSTRQTMNTEAFF.

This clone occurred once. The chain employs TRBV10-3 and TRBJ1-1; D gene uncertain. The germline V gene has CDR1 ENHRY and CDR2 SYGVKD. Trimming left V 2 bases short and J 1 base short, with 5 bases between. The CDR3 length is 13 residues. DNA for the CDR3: TGTGCCATCAGTGAGACACAGAACACTGAAGCTTTCTTT. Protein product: CAISETQNTEAFF.

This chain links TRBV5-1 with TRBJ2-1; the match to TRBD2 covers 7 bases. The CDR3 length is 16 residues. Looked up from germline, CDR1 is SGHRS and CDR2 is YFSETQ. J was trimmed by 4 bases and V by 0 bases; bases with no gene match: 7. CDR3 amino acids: CASSLAPSGVYNEQFF. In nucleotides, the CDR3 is TGCGCCAGCAGCTTGGCGCCTAGCGGTGTATACAATGAGCAGTTCTTC.